Presented here are 8 T cell receptor beta chains from one specimen sequenced in a study of technical replicates of blood from several donors. TCRdb keeps only in-frame clones here, not all; method: immunoSEQ multiplex PCR. The sample shows 95,000 to 100,000 clones, under 96% of them seen only once. Sequenced sample: T cells isolated from PBMCs. Source of these receptors: a human donor in good health.

V gene TRBV6-5 combines with J gene TRBJ1-1; 9 positions agree with TRBD1. Germline-derived CDR1 and CDR2 are MNHEY and SVGAGI. With 3 bases clipped from V and 4 bases from J, the junction kept 3 bases outside the gene matches. The CDR3 is 14 amino acids. This CDR3 is CASSYTGGLTEAFF. The CDR3 bases are TGTGCCAGCAGTTATACAGGGGGCCTCACTGAAGCTTTCTTT.

The sample holds one count of this clone. The chain links TRBV9 to TRBJ2-7; D perhaps matches TRBD1 (5 bases). V lost 1 base to trimming and J lost 5 bases, with 16 bases between them. This CDR3 contains 15 residues. Germline CDR1 and CDR2: SGDLS and YYNGEE. The CDR3 DNA reads as TGTGCCAGCAGCGTATCTGGCAGGGCTAGTAACGAGCAGTACTTC. This encodes CASSVSGRASNEQYF.

V usage is TRBV15 and J usage is TRBJ2-3; TRBD2 matches 8 bases. The CDR3 is 15 amino acids. Per the germline V gene, CDR1 is LNHNV and CDR2 is YYDKDF (reference sequence). V shed 4 bases and J 5 bases; nucleotides not matched to a gene: 8. CDR3 region: CATSKGTGGGDTQYF. For the CDR3, the DNA is TGTGCCACCAGCAAGGGAACGGGAGGGGGAGATACGCAGTATTTT.

The chain carries TRBV11-1 and TRBJ1-2; 7 bases fit TRBD1. With V trimmed by 5 bases and J by 4 bases, 4 bases remained unmatched. The CDR3 is made up of 13 amino acids. In germline, CDR1 is SGHAT, CDR2 FQDESV (reference sequence). CDR3 in amino acids: CASSLGTAYGYTF. The CDR3 DNA follows: TGTGCCAGCAGCCTCGGGACAGCCTATGGCTACACCTTC.

The chain recombines TRBV5-1 with TRBJ2-2, with unresolved D. The CDR3 is 15 amino acids. CDR1 and CDR2 from the germline V gene are SGHRS and YFSETQ. V was pared by 0 bases and J by 1 base, with 7 bases between. CDR3 amino acids: CASSLGPKNTGELFF. The DNA for the CDR3 is TGCGCCAGCAGCTTGGGGCCCAAGAACACCGGGGAGCTGTTTTTT.

The chain carries TRBV2 and TRBJ2-2; TRBD2 might be the D (7 bases). This CDR3 has 15 amino acids. V lost 4 bases, J lost 4 bases, and 13 bases lay in between. From germline, CDR1 is SNHLY and CDR2 FYNNEI. This CDR3 is CASSVLGGGTGELFF. The DNA of the CDR3 is TGTGCCAGCAGTGTTTTAGGGGGGGGCACCGGGGAGCTGTTTTTT.

About this clone: Compared with germline, one end of the junction differs, possibly owing to a read error. The chain joins TRBV7-7 to TRBJ2-1; 7 bases map to TRBD2. Germline V lookup: CDR1 SSHAT, CDR2 FNYEAQ (reference sequence). This CDR3 comprises 14 residues. CDR3 sequence (DNA): TGTGCTAGCAGCTTAGCGAGCGGGGACAATGAGCAGTTCTTC. Its translation is CASSLASGDNEQFF.

V usage is TRBV6-6 and J usage is TRBJ2-1; TRBD1 matches at 8 bases. Germline assignment: CDR1 MNHNY and CDR2 SVGAGI (reference sequence). Unmatched junction bases numbered 8, after V lost 6 bases and J lost 13 bases. The CDR3 has 12 amino acids. CDR3 residues: CASSKKQGVQFF. The CDR3 DNA reads as TGTGCCAGCAGCAAGAAACAGGGGGTCCAGTTCTTC.